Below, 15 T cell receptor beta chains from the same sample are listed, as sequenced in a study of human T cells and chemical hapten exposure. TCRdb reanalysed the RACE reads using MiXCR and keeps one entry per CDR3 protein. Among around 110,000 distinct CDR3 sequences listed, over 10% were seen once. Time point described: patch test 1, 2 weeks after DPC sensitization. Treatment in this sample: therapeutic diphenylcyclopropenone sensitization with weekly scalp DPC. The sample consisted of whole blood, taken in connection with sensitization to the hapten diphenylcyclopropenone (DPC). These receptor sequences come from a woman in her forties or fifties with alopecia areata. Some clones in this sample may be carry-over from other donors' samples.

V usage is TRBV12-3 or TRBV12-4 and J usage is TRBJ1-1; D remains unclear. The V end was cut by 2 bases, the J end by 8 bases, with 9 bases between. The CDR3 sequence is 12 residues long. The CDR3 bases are TGTGCCAGCAGTTTAAAACGGGTGGAAGCTTTCTTT. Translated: CASSLKRVEAFF.

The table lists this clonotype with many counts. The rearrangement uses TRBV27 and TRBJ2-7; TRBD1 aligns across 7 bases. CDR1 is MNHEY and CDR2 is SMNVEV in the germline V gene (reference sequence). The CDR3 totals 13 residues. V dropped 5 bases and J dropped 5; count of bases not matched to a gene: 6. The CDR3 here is CASSPSGQNEQYF. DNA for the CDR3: TGTGCCAGCAGTCCGTCGGGACAGAACGAGCAGTACTTC.

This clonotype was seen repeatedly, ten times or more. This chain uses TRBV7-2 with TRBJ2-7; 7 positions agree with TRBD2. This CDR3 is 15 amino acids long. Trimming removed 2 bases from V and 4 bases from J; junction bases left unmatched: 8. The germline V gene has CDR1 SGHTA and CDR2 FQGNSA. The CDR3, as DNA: TGTGCCAGCAGCTTATCTGGCGGGGGAGCTTACGAGCAGTACTTC. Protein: CASSLSGGGAYEQYF.

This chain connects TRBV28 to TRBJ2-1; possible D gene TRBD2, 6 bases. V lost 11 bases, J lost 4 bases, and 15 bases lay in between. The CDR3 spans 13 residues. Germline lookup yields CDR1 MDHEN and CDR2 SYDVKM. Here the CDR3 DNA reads TGTGCCCATGGACTACCTCCTTACAATGAGCAGTTCTTC. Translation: CAHGLPPYNEQFF.

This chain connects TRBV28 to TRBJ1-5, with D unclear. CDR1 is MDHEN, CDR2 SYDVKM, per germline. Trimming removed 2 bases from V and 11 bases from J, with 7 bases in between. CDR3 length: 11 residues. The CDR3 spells CASSLRMAQHF. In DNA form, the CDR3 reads TGTGCCAGCAGTTTACGGATGGCCCAGCATTTT.

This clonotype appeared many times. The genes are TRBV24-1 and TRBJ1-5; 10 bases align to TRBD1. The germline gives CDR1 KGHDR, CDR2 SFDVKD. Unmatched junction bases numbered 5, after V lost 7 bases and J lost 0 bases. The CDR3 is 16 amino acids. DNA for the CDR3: TGTGCCACCAGCCCTGGGACAGGGGCTAGCAATCAGCCCCAGCATTTT. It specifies CATSPGTGASNQPQHF.

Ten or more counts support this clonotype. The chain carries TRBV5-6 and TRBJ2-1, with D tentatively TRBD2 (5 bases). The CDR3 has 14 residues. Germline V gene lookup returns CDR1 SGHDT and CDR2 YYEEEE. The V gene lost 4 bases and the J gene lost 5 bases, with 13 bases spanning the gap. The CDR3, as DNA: TGTGCCAGCAGCGCCCTAGGGAGCGACAATGAGCAGTTCTTC. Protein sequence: CASSALGSDNEQFF. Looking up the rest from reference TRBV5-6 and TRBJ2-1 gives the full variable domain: DAGVTQSPTHLIKTRGQQVTLRCSPKSGHDTVSWYQQALGQGPQFIFQYYEEEERQRGNFPDRFSGHQFPNYSSELNVNALLLGDSALYLCASSALGSDNEQFFGPGTRLTVL.

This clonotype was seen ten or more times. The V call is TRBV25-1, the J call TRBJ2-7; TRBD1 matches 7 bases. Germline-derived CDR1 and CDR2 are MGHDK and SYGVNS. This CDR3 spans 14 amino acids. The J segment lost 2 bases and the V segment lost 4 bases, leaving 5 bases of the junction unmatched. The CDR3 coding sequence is TGTGCCAGCAGTGCGGACAGGCCACCCTACGAGCAGTACTTC. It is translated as CASSADRPPYEQYF.

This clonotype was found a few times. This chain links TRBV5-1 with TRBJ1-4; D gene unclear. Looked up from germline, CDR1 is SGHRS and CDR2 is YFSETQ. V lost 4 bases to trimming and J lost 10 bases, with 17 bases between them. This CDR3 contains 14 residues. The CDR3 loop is CASSPSDRQLKLFF. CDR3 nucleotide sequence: TGCGCCAGCAGCCCCTCTGATCGGCAGTTAAAACTGTTTTTT.

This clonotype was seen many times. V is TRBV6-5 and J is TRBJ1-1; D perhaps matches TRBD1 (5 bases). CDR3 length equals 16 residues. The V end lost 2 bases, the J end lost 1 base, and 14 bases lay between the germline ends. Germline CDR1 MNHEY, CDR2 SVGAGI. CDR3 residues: CASSYRWGGTNTEAFF. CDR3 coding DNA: TGTGCCAGCAGTTACCGGTGGGGCGGTACGAACACTGAAGCTTTCTTT.

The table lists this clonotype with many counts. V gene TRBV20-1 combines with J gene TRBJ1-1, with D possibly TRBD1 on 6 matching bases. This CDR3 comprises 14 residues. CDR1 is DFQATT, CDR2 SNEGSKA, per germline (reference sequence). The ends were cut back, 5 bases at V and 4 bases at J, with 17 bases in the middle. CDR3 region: CSASPILRGTEAFF. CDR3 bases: TGCAGTGCTTCCCCGATACTCAGGGGCACTGAAGCTTTCTTT.

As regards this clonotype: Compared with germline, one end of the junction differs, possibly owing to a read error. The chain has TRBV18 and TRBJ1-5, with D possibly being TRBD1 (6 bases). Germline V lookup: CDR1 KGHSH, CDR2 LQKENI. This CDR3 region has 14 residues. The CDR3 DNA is TGTACCAGCTCACCCCAGGGGATAAATCAGCCCCAGCATTTT. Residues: CTSSPQGINQPQHF.

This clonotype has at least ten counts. DNA for the CDR3: TGCAGTGCCGGGACAGGGGGGAACACTGAAGCTTTCTTT. This encodes CSAGTGGNTEAFF. This chain joins TRBV20-1 and TRBJ1-1; 11 bases align to TRBD1. V lost 6 bases, J lost 1 base, and 1 base stayed unmatched. The CDR3 length is 13 residues. The germline gives CDR1 DFQATT, CDR2 SNEGSKA (reference sequence).

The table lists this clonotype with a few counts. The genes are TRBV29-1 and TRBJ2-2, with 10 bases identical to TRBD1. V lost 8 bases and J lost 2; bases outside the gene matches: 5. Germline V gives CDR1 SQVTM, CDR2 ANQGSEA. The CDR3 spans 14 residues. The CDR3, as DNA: TGCAGCATCCGGGACAGGGGTAACACCGGGGAGCTGTTTTTT. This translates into CSIRDRGNTGELFF.

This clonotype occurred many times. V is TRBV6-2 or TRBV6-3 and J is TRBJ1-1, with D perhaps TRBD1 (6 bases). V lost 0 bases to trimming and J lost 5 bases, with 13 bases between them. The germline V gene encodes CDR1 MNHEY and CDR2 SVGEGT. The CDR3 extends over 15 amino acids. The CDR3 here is CASSYSSRGRTEAFF. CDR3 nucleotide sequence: TGTGCCAGCAGTTACTCGAGTCGGGGGCGGACTGAAGCTTTCTTT.